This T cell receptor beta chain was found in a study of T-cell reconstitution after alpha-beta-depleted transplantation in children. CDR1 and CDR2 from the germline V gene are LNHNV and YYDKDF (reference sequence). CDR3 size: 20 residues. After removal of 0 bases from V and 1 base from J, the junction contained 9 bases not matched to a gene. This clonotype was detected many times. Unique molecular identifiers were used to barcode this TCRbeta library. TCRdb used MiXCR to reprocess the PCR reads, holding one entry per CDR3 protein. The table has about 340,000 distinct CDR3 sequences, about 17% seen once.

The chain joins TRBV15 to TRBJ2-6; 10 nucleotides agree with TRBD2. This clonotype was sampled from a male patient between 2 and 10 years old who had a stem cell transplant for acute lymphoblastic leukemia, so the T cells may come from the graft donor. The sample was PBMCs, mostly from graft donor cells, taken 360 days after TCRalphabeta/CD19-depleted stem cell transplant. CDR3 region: CATSRDALLAGSSGANVLTF. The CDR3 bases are TGTGCCACCAGCAGAGATGCCCTACTAGCGGGATCGTCTGGGGCCAACGTCCTGACTTTC.